The rows below give T cell receptor beta chains drawn from one sample of a study of shared T cell receptors in the human thymus. The data were produced by immunoSEQ multiplex PCR, yet TCRdb's version contains in-frame clones alone and is incomplete. The repertoire holds hundreds of thousands of clones, with 88% as singletons. These sequences were also reported in another study, on human thymus T cells.

Sequences were obtained from thymocytes. The receptors were gathered from a boy in the first two years of life with a congenital heart defect. The CDR3 runs from the conserved cysteine through the conserved F or W. A D gene is named only where the DNA matches it firmly. Rows may omit the clone size; those that give it use once, few, many or a size class.

clone size,D gene,J gene,V gene,CDR3 DNA,CDR3 protein
once,TRBD2,TRBJ2-5,TRBV7-4,TGTGCCAGCAGCTTAGTATCTGCGGGAGGGGAGGAGACCCAGTACTTC,CASSLVSAGGEETQYF
-,TRBD1,TRBJ2-5,TRBV2,TGTGCCAGCAGTTCAAGGACAGGGGCGCAGACCCAGTACTTC,CASSSRTGAQTQYF
-,-,TRBJ2-7,TRBV7-8,TGTGCCAGCAGCCCCTTGGGGGGTTACGAGCAGTACTTC,CASSPLGGYEQYF
-,-,TRBJ2-7,TRBV15,TGTGCCACCAGCAGAGATGGGTTAGGGGGAGGGCCTGGCGAGCAGTACTTC,CATSRDGLGGGPGEQYF
-,-,TRBJ1-5,TRBV28,TGTGCCAGCAGTTTCACCCCTCGACAGGCTAGCAATCAGCCCCAGCATTTT,CASSFTPRQASNQPQHF
-,-,TRBJ1-4,TRBV9,TGTGCCAGCAGCGTAGGTGCCAGGGAGGTTGAAAAACTGTTTTTT,CASSVGAREVEKLFF
-,TRBD1,TRBJ2-7,TRBV5-4,TGTGCCAGCAGCCCTGACGGGACAGAACAGGTCTACGAGCAGTACTTC,CASSPDGTEQVYEQYF
few,-,TRBJ1-3,TRBV6-1,TGTGCCAGCAGTGAACGGTCGGGAAACACCATATATTTT,CASSERSGNTIYF
-,-,TRBJ1-2,TRBV4-3,TGCGCCAGCAGCCAAGATGACTTCCTGAACTATGGCTACACCTTC,CASSQDDFLNYGYTF
-,-,TRBJ2-5,TRBV7-6,TGTGCCAGCACCGATTCTGAAGCGGCTAGCAAAGAGACCCAGTACTTC,CASTDSEAASKETQYF
few,-,TRBJ1-3,TRBV4-1,TGCGCCAGCAGCCAAGACCGTCCGGTTTTGGGAAACACCATATATTTT,CASSQDRPVLGNTIYF
-,-,TRBJ1-1,TRBV5-1,TGCGCCAGCAGCTGGACAGACATGAACACTGAAGCTTTCTTT,CASSWTDMNTEAFF
-,-,TRBJ2-7,TRBV6-5,TGTGCCAGCAGTTACCGCAGGGTTGGCGAGCAGTACTTC,CASSYRRVGEQYF
-,TRBD2,TRBJ2-1,TRBV4-2,TGTGCCAGCAGCTCCCTAACTAGCGGGAGGGAAGATGAGCAGTTCTTC,CASSSLTSGREDEQFF
once,TRBD1,TRBJ2-2,TRBV28,TGTGCCAGCAGGGCGGACAGGATCAACACCGGGGAGCTGTTTTTT,CASRADRINTGELFF
-,TRBD2,TRBJ2-1,TRBV19,TGTGCCAGTTCCCCCCGGGGACTAGCGCTTGACAATGAGCAGTTCTTC,CASSPRGLALDNEQFF
few,TRBD1,TRBJ2-7,TRBV5-4,TGTGCCAGCAGCTTGGCCGGGGGGAGACAGGGGGACTTCTCCTACGAGCAGTACTTC,CASSLAGGRQGDFSYEQYF